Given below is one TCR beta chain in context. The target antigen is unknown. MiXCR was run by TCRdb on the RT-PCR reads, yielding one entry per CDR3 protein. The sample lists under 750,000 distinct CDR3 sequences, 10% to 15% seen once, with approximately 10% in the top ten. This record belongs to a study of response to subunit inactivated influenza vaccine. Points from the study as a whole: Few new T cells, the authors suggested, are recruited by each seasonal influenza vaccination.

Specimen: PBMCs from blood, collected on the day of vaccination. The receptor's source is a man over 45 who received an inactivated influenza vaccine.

The chain's CDR3 is CASSLPGGKAYEQYF. The CDR3 DNA follows: TGTGCCAGCAGCTTGCCTGGGGGTAAAGCCTACGAGCAGTACTTC. The chain employs TRBV5-8 and TRBJ2-7; D may match TRBD1 or TRBD2 (5 bases each). Per germline, CDR1 SGHTS and CDR2 YDEGEE. The CDR3 has 15 amino acids. V was clipped by 1 base and J by 2 bases, with 13 bases between them. The full variable domain, with the rest looked up from reference TRBV5-8 and TRBJ2-7, is EAGVTQSPTHLIKTRGQQATLRCSPISGHTSVYWYQQALGLGLQFLLWYDEGEERNRGNFPPRFSGRQFPNYSSELNVNALELEDSALYLCASSLPGGKAYEQYFGPGTRLTVT.